Here is one T cell receptor (beta chain) with its context. This sample is part of a study of blood T cell repertoires in COVID-19. Background on the study: Nucleic acid was either cDNA or gDNA, and it came from T cells, B-cell-depleted T cells, or PBMCs.

Germline assignment: CDR1 SGHDN and CDR2 FVKESK. The CDR3 spans 12 residues. Trimming took 4 bases from V and 4 from J, leaving 6 bases between them. Per the authors' pipeline: It was from reference gene primer amplification that nucleated cell counts were estimated. Using immunoSEQ multiplex PCR, the repertoire was profiled, and TCRdb retains in-frame clones only, with some absent. V, J and clone size reflect that table, while D and trimming were determined from the DNA. The sample lists fewer than 450,000 clones; around 90% were seen once. Cohorts were assigned according to the clinical history that participants reported. Cohort 3 recovery required two negative PCRs, clearance, or symptom resolution.

Sequencing was performed on PBMCs or T cells enriched from blood (not recorded which). The sequence derives from a woman younger than 35 who had recovered from COVID-19. V usage is TRBV14 and J usage is TRBJ2-3, with D unresolved. CDR3 in DNA: TGTGCCAGCAGCCCTGAGTCAGATACGCAGTATTTT. It is translated as CASSPESDTQYF.